These 23 T cell receptor beta chains were sequenced from one sample in a study of identical twins. TCRdb redid the calling of the 5' RACE reads with MiXCR, one entry per CDR3 protein. This sample has 400,000 to 650,000 distinct CDR3 sequences, with less than 25% found just once. The data also belong to a second study, concerning T cells expressing NK-cell markers.

Sequencing used CD4+ T cells sorted from blood. The receptors stem from a woman between 18 and 30 years old in good health.

The chain carries TRBV20-1 and TRBJ2-7; 11 bases fit TRBD2. V dropped 3 bases and J dropped 6; count of bases not matched to a gene: 7. CDR3 size: 14 residues. Germline V CDR1 and CDR2: DFQATT, SNEGSKA (reference sequence). The CDR3 is CSASVAGGPSEQYF. CDR3 sequence (DNA): TGCAGTGCTAGCGTAGCGGGAGGGCCTTCCGAGCAGTACTTC.

The CDR3 loop reads CASSLEGGVQYF. CDR3 DNA sequence: TGCGCCAGCAGCTTGGAGGGCGGCGTGCAGTACTTC. The V and J genes are TRBV5-1 and TRBJ2-7, with no clear D. Looked up from germline, CDR1 is SGHRS and CDR2 is YFSETQ. This CDR3 comprises 12 residues. Trimming shortened V by 0 bases and J by 9 bases, and 10 bases separated the two germline ends.

There are a few counts of this clonotype. This chain connects TRBV29-1 to TRBJ2-3; maybe TRBD2 (6 bases). Trimming stripped 4 bases from V and 2 bases from J, with 10 bases between. From germline, CDR1 is SQVTM and CDR2 ANQGSEA. There are 13 residues in the CDR3. In DNA form, the CDR3 reads TGCAGCGTTGGAGGAGGGGACACAGATACGCAGTATTTT. Translation gives CSVGGGDTDTQYF.

V usage is TRBV5-1 and J usage is TRBJ2-2, with D possibly TRBD1 on 6 matching bases. This CDR3 region has 14 residues. The germline gives CDR1 SGHRS, CDR2 YFSETQ. V was trimmed by 0 bases and J by 7 bases, leaving 10 bases between them. The CDR3 DNA reads TGCGCCAGCAGCTTGGAACAGGGCTTCGGGGAGCTGTTTTTT. Translated: CASSLEQGFGELFF.

V is TRBV5-1 and J is TRBJ1-2; D ambiguous. CDR3 length equals 12 residues. Looked up from germline, CDR1 is SGHRS and CDR2 is YFSETQ. V lost 4 bases, J lost 8 bases, and 12 bases lay in between. The CDR3 is CASSKDVEGYTF. As DNA, the CDR3 is TGCGCCAGCAGCAAGGACGTCGAGGGCTACACCTTC.

This clonotype occurred many times. The chain joins TRBV12-3 or TRBV12-4 to TRBJ2-1, with D hard to call. V lost 8 bases and J lost 0, with 5 bases in between. The CDR3 consists of 12 residues. The CDR3 DNA reads TGTGCCAGCTGTAGCTCCTACAATGAGCAGTTCTTC. It codes for CASCSSYNEQFF.

This rearrangement joins TRBV3-1 to TRBJ2-2, with D uncertain. From germline, CDR1 is LGHDT and CDR2 YNNKEL (reference sequence). The CDR3 consists of 16 residues. The V end lost 1 base, the J end lost 5 bases, and 14 bases lay between the germline ends. CDR3 residues: CASSQAEYWSTGELFF. CDR3 nucleotides: TGTGCCAGCAGCCAAGCGGAGTACTGGTCGACCGGGGAGCTGTTTTTT.

This clonotype was detected a few times. The V gene is TRBV7-9, the J gene TRBJ1-1; the D gene is possibly TRBD1 (5 bases). V was trimmed by 6 bases and J by 5 bases, leaving 16 bases between them. The CDR3 is 14 residues long. From germline, CDR1 is SEHNR and CDR2 FQNEAQ (reference sequence). This CDR3 reads CASSSRGERTEAFF. The CDR3 DNA follows: TGTGCCAGCAGTTCCCGAGGGGAGAGGACTGAAGCTTTCTTT.

In this sample, this clonotype turned up once. The chain links TRBV10-3 to TRBJ2-5; 8 nucleotides line up with TRBD1. Losses at the gene ends were 6 bases for V and 5 bases for J; bases not matched to a gene: 5. This CDR3 comprises 13 residues. Looked up from germline, CDR1 is ENHRY and CDR2 is SYGVKD. CDR3 in amino acids: CAIREGQVETQYF. The CDR3 coding sequence is TGTGCCATCAGAGAGGGACAGGTGGAGACCCAGTACTTC.

The V gene is TRBV20-1, the J gene TRBJ2-1; 8 bases are a match to TRBD2. The germline gives CDR1 DFQATT, CDR2 SNEGSKA (reference sequence). The V segment lost 1 base and the J segment 1 base; nucleotides outside the gene matches: 6. CDR3 length: 16 residues. The DNA for the CDR3 is TGCAGTGCTAGAGCCTCAGCGGGGGAATCCTACAATGAGCAGTTCTTC. Translated: CSARASAGESYNEQFF.

This chain uses TRBV6-1 with TRBJ2-5; 10 bases are shared with TRBD1. Germline CDR1 is MNHNS and CDR2 is SASEGT. V was clipped by 7 bases and J by 6 bases; unmatched bases: 5. The CDR3 covers 13 residues. CDR3 amino acids: CASTRDRGKTQYF. For the CDR3, the DNA is TGTGCCAGCACCCGGGACAGGGGAAAGACCCAGTACTTC.

The chain is built from TRBV7-9 and TRBJ2-3; D gene ambiguous. CDR3 length: 13 amino acids. CDR1 is SEHNR, CDR2 FQNEAQ, per germline (reference sequence). With 8 bases removed from V and 8 bases from J, the gap between germline ends came to 17 bases. CDR3 DNA sequence: TGTGCCAGCTGCAAGCCCTCCCCCGTTACGCAGTATTTT. Amino acids: CASCKPSPVTQYF. Drawing the rest from reference TRBV7-9 and TRBJ2-3, the complete variable domain is DTGVSQNPRHKITKRGQNVTFRCDPISEHNRLYWYRQTLGQGPEFLTYFQNEAQLEKSRLLSDRFSAERPKGSFSTLEIQRTEQGDSAMYLCASCKPSPVTQYFGPGTRLTVL.

This clonotype was seen only a few times. The V call is TRBV20-1, the J call TRBJ1-1, with D tentatively TRBD1 (5 bases). Deletions cut 1 base from V and 5 bases from J, with 20 bases between. This CDR3 has 16 amino acids. The germline gives CDR1 DFQATT, CDR2 SNEGSKA (reference sequence). CDR3 nucleotide sequence: TGCAGTGCTAGAGGGTATGCAGGGACCCTGGGGACTGAAGCTTTCTTT. Translation: CSARGYAGTLGTEAFF.

This clonotype was seen a handful of times. The J gene is TRBJ2-7, the V gene TRBV5-1, with a possible D match to TRBD1 (6 bases). CDR1 is SGHRS and CDR2 is YFSETQ in the germline V gene. The CDR3 is made up of 16 amino acids. V lost 4 bases and J 0 bases, leaving 17 bases between the germline ends. The CDR3 here is CASSLDPGQSSYEQYF. In nucleotides, the CDR3 is TGCGCCAGCAGCCTGGATCCGGGACAAAGCTCCTACGAGCAGTACTTC.

The chain carries TRBV20-1 and TRBJ1-2, with 8 bases matching TRBD1. The CDR3 has 15 residues. CDR1 is DFQATT, CDR2 SNEGSKA, per germline (reference sequence). V lost 0 bases, J lost 8 bases, and 11 bases stayed unmatched. CDR3 DNA sequence: TGCAGTGCTAGAGACTTCAGGGGGCGCTTCAGCGGCTACACCTTC. The encoded protein is CSARDFRGRFSGYTF.

The chain carries TRBV20-1 and TRBJ1-1; maybe TRBD1 (5 bases). Looked up from germline, CDR1 is DFQATT and CDR2 is SNEGSKA (reference sequence). The CDR3 extends over 14 amino acids. The V end was cut by 3 bases, the J end by 2 bases, with 13 bases between. CDR3 region: CSASPIRVNTEAFF. The CDR3 DNA follows: TGCAGTGCTAGCCCTATCAGGGTAAACACTGAAGCTTTCTTT.

The chain joins TRBV20-1 to TRBJ2-1, with 7 positions matching TRBD2. The CDR3 has 14 residues. With V trimmed by 0 bases and J by 4 bases, 3 bases remained unmatched. Germline V CDR1 and CDR2: DFQATT, SNEGSKA (reference sequence). CDR3 nucleotide sequence: TGCAGTGCTAGAGAACTAGCGAAATACAATGAGCAGTTCTTC. Translated: CSARELAKYNEQFF.

This clonotype appeared once. This chain uses TRBV6-1 with TRBJ2-7; tentative D call: TRBD2 (5 bases). This CDR3 has 17 residues. The V gene lost 7 bases and the J gene lost 5 bases, with 27 bases spanning the gap. The V gene's germline CDR1 is MNHNS and CDR2 SASEGT. The CDR3 is CASTTREENPLGDEQYF. The CDR3 bases are TGTGCCAGCACCACCCGGGAAGAAAACCCCCTTGGGGACGAGCAGTACTTC.

In DNA form, the CDR3 reads TGTGCCAGCAGTTACTCGGTCGAGCAGTACTTC. As protein: CASSYSVEQYF. This chain uses TRBV6-6 with TRBJ2-7, with D hard to call. Germline CDR1 and CDR2: MNHNY and SVGAGI (reference sequence). V gave up 0 bases and J gave up 6 bases, with 3 bases separating them. The length of the CDR3 is 11 residues.

The table lists this clonotype with a few counts. V usage is TRBV6-1 and J usage is TRBJ1-5; D is perhaps TRBD1 (6 bases). V lost 5 bases and J lost 3, with 14 bases in between. CDR1 and CDR2 from the germline V gene are MNHNS and SASEGT. The CDR3 totals 15 residues. The CDR3 DNA is TGTGCCAGCAGTCCGCCGGGGGCGAACAATCAGCCCCAGCATTTT. Translation gives CASSPPGANNQPQHF.

The rearrangement uses TRBV20-1 and TRBJ1-1, with D unresolved. The length of the CDR3 is 11 residues. Per germline, CDR1 DFQATT and CDR2 SNEGSKA (reference sequence). CDR3 amino acids: CNLGRNTEAFF. For the CDR3, the DNA is TGCAACCTAGGACGCAACACTGAAGCTTTCTTT.

The rearrangement links TRBV7-9 to TRBJ2-4; a possible D gene is TRBD2 (5 bases). This CDR3 region has 15 residues. Germline V CDR1 and CDR2: SEHNR, FQNEAQ (reference sequence). Deletions cut 1 base from V and 1 base from J, with 8 bases between. This CDR3 is CASSLEGGAKNIQYF. Here the CDR3 DNA reads TGTGCCAGCAGCTTAGAGGGCGGGGCCAAAAACATTCAGTACTTC.

The sample holds many counts of this clonotype. The rearrangement uses TRBV7-2 and TRBJ2-5; 8 bases align to TRBD2. Germline V lookup: CDR1 SGHTA, CDR2 FQGNSA. V lost 4 bases and J lost 5; bases outside the gene matches: 0. This CDR3 has 12 residues. The CDR3 region has the DNA TGTGCCAGCAGCTCTAGCGGGGAGACCCAGTACTTC. As protein: CASSSSGETQYF.